One and the same sample provided the 27 T cell receptor beta chains below, sequenced in a study of blood T cell repertoires in COVID-19. Here immunoSEQ multiplex PCR was the method, and the copy in TCRdb shows in-frame clones only, minus some. The sample holds 150,000 to 200,000 clones; around 81% are singletons and the top ten take approximately 2.4%. Sequencing input: peripheral blood. The receptor set was obtained from a human donor with acute or convalescent COVID-19. The donor label of this sample is uncertain.

This clone appeared once. The chain employs TRBV27 and TRBJ2-7; a weak D match, TRBD1 (5 bases). V lost 1 base, J lost 2 bases, and 12 bases lay in between. Germline V gene lookup returns CDR1 MNHEY and CDR2 SMNVEV (reference sequence). The CDR3 runs 15 residues. The DNA for the CDR3 is TGTGCCAGCAGTTTATATTCCACAGGCCCCTACGAGCAGTACTTC. The encoded protein is CASSLYSTGPYEQYF.

The chain combines TRBV3-1 (or the pseudogene TRBV3-2) with TRBJ2-3, with D maybe TRBD2 (6 bases). Germline V gives CDR1 LGHDT, CDR2 YNNKEL (reference sequence). V was shortened by 5 bases and J by 1 base, with 10 bases between the two germline ends. The CDR3 has 14 amino acids. The CDR3 spells CASSGGVGTDTQYF. The DNA for the CDR3 is TGTGCCAGCAGCGGAGGGGTTGGCACAGATACGCAGTATTTT.

This clone was detected once. V is TRBV30 and J is TRBJ2-1, with a weak D call TRBD1 (6 bases). In germline, CDR1 is GTSNPN, CDR2 SVGIG (reference sequence). Trimming took off 0 bases at V and 1 base at J, with 10 bases between the two ends. The CDR3 runs 15 residues. The CDR3 sequence: CAWSVDRLSYNEQFF. The CDR3 DNA follows: TGTGCCTGGAGTGTTGACAGGCTTTCCTACAATGAGCAGTTCTTC.

The genes are TRBV6-6 and TRBJ1-5; D perhaps matches TRBD1 (5 bases). The length of the CDR3 is 14 residues. Looked up from germline, CDR1 is MNHNY and CDR2 is SVGAGI (reference sequence). Trimming removed 0 bases from V and 6 bases from J, with 9 bases in between. CDR3 protein: CASSYSGEAQPQHF. The DNA of the CDR3 is TGTGCCAGCAGTTACTCAGGGGAGGCTCAGCCCCAGCATTTT.

This chain uses TRBV27 with TRBJ1-1; possible D gene TRBD1, 6 bases. CDR1 and CDR2 (germline): MNHEY, SMNVEV (reference sequence). This CDR3 has 15 amino acids. The ends were cut back, 0 bases at V and 0 bases at J, with 8 bases in the middle. CDR3 amino acids: CASSLSTGLNTEAFF. The CDR3 DNA reads TGTGCCAGCAGTTTATCGACAGGACTGAACACTGAAGCTTTCTTT.

The rearrangement joins TRBV9 to TRBJ2-5, with TRBD2 identical over 8 bases. The germline V gene encodes CDR1 SGDLS and CDR2 YYNGEE. After removal of 3 bases from V and 2 bases from J, the junction contained 15 bases not matched to a gene. The CDR3 extends over 18 amino acids. The CDR3 loop is CASSAGSSGRISQETQYF. The CDR3 nucleotides read TGTGCCAGCAGCGCGGGGTCTAGCGGGCGGATCAGTCAAGAGACCCAGTACTTC.

The chain joins TRBV9 to TRBJ1-5; D not resolved. The germline V gene encodes CDR1 SGDLS and CDR2 YYNGEE. This CDR3 comprises 15 residues. V shed 5 bases and J shed 1 base, with 13 bases lying between them. The CDR3 sequence is CASRPGLESNQPQHF. For the CDR3, the DNA is TGTGCCAGCAGACCCGGTTTGGAGAGCAATCAGCCCCAGCATTTT. The variable domain in full, with the rest retrieved from reference TRBV9 and TRBJ1-5, is DSGVTQTPKHLITATGQRVTLRCSPRSGDLSVYWYQQSLDQGLQFLIQYYNGEERAKGNILERFSAQQFPDLHSELNLSSLELGDSALYFCASRPGLESNQPQHFGDGTRLSIL.

This clone was found a few times. The chain recombines TRBV5-5 with TRBJ1-2; TRBD1 matches at 9 bases. CDR3 size: 15 residues. V shed 5 bases, J shed 0 bases, and the junction held 5 bases outside the gene matches. Germline values: CDR1 SGHKS, CDR2 YYEKEE (reference sequence). CDR3 sequence reads: CASRPGDRANYGYTF. The DNA of the CDR3 is TGTGCCAGCAGACCAGGGGACAGGGCTAACTATGGCTACACCTTC.

This rearrangement joins TRBV5-4 to TRBJ2-1, with 7 bases that match TRBD2. V lost 0 bases, J lost 10 bases, and 19 bases stayed unmatched. Germline V gene sequence: CDR1 SGHNT, CDR2 YYREEE (reference sequence). The CDR3 spans 18 residues. The CDR3 region has the DNA TGTGCCAGCAGCTTGGGCCCCCAGCCGGGAGCGGGAACCGGGGAGCAGTTCTTC. Translation: CASSLGPQPGAGTGEQFF. Full variable domain (remainder filled in from reference TRBV5-4 and TRBJ2-1): ETGVTQSPTHLIKTRGQQVTLRCSSQSGHNTVSWYQQALGQGPQFIFQYYREEENGRGNFPPRFSGLQFPNYSSELNVNALELDDSALYLCASSLGPQPGAGTGEQFFGPGTRLTVL.

The gene calls are TRBV7-2 and TRBJ2-7; TRBD2 agrees at 8 bases. The CDR3 runs 14 residues. Looked up from germline, CDR1 is SGHTA and CDR2 is FQGNSA. J gave up 7 bases and V 3 bases, and 8 bases lay outside the gene matches. CDR3 sequence (DNA): TGTGCCAGCAGCTTTAGCCGGGAGGGGGGAGAGCAGTACTTC. Translated: CASSFSREGGEQYF.

This rearrangement joins TRBV19 to TRBJ2-1, with D perhaps TRBD2 (6 bases). V was clipped by 4 bases and J by 3 bases, with 16 bases between them. CDR3 length: 16 residues. Germline CDR1 is LNHDA and CDR2 is SQIVND (reference sequence). The DNA for the CDR3 is TGTGCCAGTAGTACTGGGACTCAACTTTACTACAATGAGCAGTTCTTC. This gives the protein CASSTGTQLYYNEQFF.

The chain recombines TRBV7-2 with TRBJ2-1; possible D gene TRBD1, 6 bases. V was shortened by 4 bases and J by 9 bases, with 16 bases between the two germline ends. The germline V gene has CDR1 SGHTA and CDR2 FQGNSA. The length of the CDR3 is 14 residues. CDR3 amino acids: CASSSGTIFREQFF. CDR3 nucleotide sequence: TGTGCCAGCAGCTCCGGGACAATCTTTCGTGAGCAGTTCTTC.

This clone was detected a few times. In the same sample, other DNA sequences code for this CDR3. The V gene is TRBV6-1, the J gene TRBJ1-6, with D unresolved. Per germline, CDR1 MNHNS and CDR2 SASEGT. V lost 0 bases to trimming and J lost 9 bases, with 9 bases between them. The CDR3 totals 14 residues. The CDR3 sequence is CASSEALGSSPLHF. CDR3 nucleotide sequence: TGTGCCAGCAGTGAAGCGCTCGGTAGTTCACCCCTCCACTTT.

This chain connects TRBV5-4 to TRBJ2-7, with 8 bases identical to TRBD1. The length of the CDR3 is 15 residues. The V and J ends lost 5 bases and 6 bases, in that order; junction bases with no gene match: 13. CDR1 SGHNT and CDR2 YYREEE come from the germline V gene (reference sequence). The CDR3 DNA sequence: TGTGCCAGCAGTTTACTGGACAGGGCTTTGAGCGAGCAGTACTTC. Its translation is CASSLLDRALSEQYF.

J is TRBJ1-5 and V is TRBV28; TRBD1 matches 7 bases. V lost 5 bases and J lost 10; bases outside the gene matches: 14. Germline CDR1 reads MDHEN; CDR2 reads SYDVKM. The CDR3 runs 15 residues. CDR3 DNA: TGTGCCAGCAGTCCAGACAGGGCCGGGATCGGCCCCCAGCATTTT. Encoded protein: CASSPDRAGIGPQHF.

The rearrangement uses TRBV3-1 (or the pseudogene TRBV3-2) and TRBJ1-5, with a tentative D call TRBD1 (6 bases). The V end lost 3 bases, the J end lost 3 bases, and 9 bases lay between the germline ends. Germline V lookup: CDR1 LGHDT, CDR2 YNNKEL (reference sequence). The CDR3 length is 14 residues. CDR3 sequence (DNA): TGTGCCAGCAGCCAGCCAGGGGCCAATCAGCCCCAGCATTTT. The encoded protein is CASSQPGANQPQHF.

The V gene is TRBV15, the J gene TRBJ2-7; D is ambiguous. This CDR3 has 16 residues. Germline lookup yields CDR1 LNHNV and CDR2 YYDKDF (reference sequence). V lost 1 base, J lost 3 bases, and 16 bases lay in between. The CDR3 sequence is CATSRGGATGNYEQYF. CDR3 DNA sequence: TGTGCCACCAGCAGAGGCGGAGCGACGGGTAACTACGAGCAGTACTTC.

The chain combines TRBV3-1 (or the pseudogene TRBV3-2) with TRBJ2-2; TRBD1 agrees at 7 bases. CDR3 length: 17 amino acids. V was pared by 0 bases and J by 1 base, with 5 bases of the junction left unmatched. Per germline, CDR1 LGHDT and CDR2 YNNKEL (reference sequence). Here the CDR3 reads CASSQETGKVNTGELFF. Here the CDR3 DNA reads TGTGCCAGCAGCCAAGAGACAGGGAAGGTGAACACCGGGGAGCTGTTTTTT.

The V call is TRBV6-5, the J call TRBJ1-6; 7 bases match TRBD1. This CDR3 has 14 residues. Germline V gene sequence: CDR1 MNHEY, CDR2 SVGAGI. The ends lost 7 bases at V and 5 bases at J; junction bases unmatched: 5. The CDR3 reads CASNRDRNNSPLHF. The CDR3 DNA is TGTGCCAGCAACCGGGACAGAAATAATTCACCCCTCCACTTT.

CDR3 amino acids: CASSFQDRLYNEQFF. CDR3 coding DNA: TGTGCCAGCAGTTTTCAGGACAGGCTATACAATGAGCAGTTCTTC. The rearrangement links TRBV28 to TRBJ2-1; 7 bases agree with TRBD1. Germline V gene sequence: CDR1 MDHEN, CDR2 SYDVKM. V dropped 3 bases and J dropped 4; count of bases not matched to a gene: 6. This CDR3 spans 15 amino acids.

This clone was counted between two and nine times. The V and J genes are TRBV11-2 and TRBJ2-1; 8 nucleotides match TRBD2. Germline-derived CDR1 and CDR2 are SGHAT and FQNNGV. V lost 6 bases to trimming and J lost 7 bases; unmatched junction nucleotides: 8. The CDR3 is 14 residues long. The CDR3 loop reads CASRRSGGRNEQFF. The CDR3 region has the DNA TGTGCCAGCAGGAGGAGCGGCGGGAGGAATGAGCAGTTCTTC.

The CDR3 is CASSLSRGLSSYNEQFF. The CDR3 coding sequence is TGTGCCAGCTCTTTATCCAGGGGGTTAAGCTCCTACAATGAGCAGTTCTTC. This chain connects TRBV5-6 to TRBJ2-1; 7 positions agree with TRBD1. The CDR3 loop spans 17 amino acids. Germline V gene sequence: CDR1 SGHDT, CDR2 YYEEEE. With V trimmed by 7 bases and J by 0 bases, 13 bases remained unmatched.

The J gene is TRBJ1-1, the V gene TRBV5-4; TRBD1 matches at 9 bases. The CDR3 runs to 16 residues. CDR1 is SGHNT, CDR2 YYREEE, per germline (reference sequence). With 3 bases clipped from V and 4 bases from J, the junction kept 10 bases outside the gene matches. CDR3 loop: CASSSTGGAASTEAFF. CDR3 sequence (DNA): TGTGCCAGCAGCTCTACAGGGGGCGCGGCATCCACTGAAGCTTTCTTT.

This clone was recorded once. This chain joins TRBV5-1 and TRBJ2-3; 11 positions match TRBD2. The trim removed 3 bases at V and 2 bases at J, leaving 5 bases unmatched. The CDR3 spans 16 residues. Germline CDR1 reads SGHRS; CDR2 reads YFSETQ. The CDR3 here is CASSWNSGRATDTQYF. The CDR3 coding sequence is TGCGCCAGCAGCTGGAATAGCGGGAGGGCCACAGATACGCAGTATTTT.

This clone was detected once. J is TRBJ2-3 and V is TRBV30; 9 nucleotides align to TRBD1. J was trimmed by 3 bases and V by 2 bases; bases with no gene match: 6. Looked up from germline, CDR1 is GTSNPN and CDR2 is SVGIG (reference sequence). The CDR3 spans 15 residues. The CDR3 region is CAWSLPGTGTDTQYF. The CDR3 DNA is TGTGCCTGGAGTCTTCCCGGGACAGGGACAGATACGCAGTATTTT.

This sequence joins TRBV15 and TRBJ2-7; 7 nucleotides align to TRBD2. Looked up from germline, CDR1 is LNHNV and CDR2 is YYDKDF (reference sequence). The CDR3 extends over 18 amino acids. J lost 0 bases, V lost 5 bases, and 16 bases had no gene match. The DNA for the CDR3 is TGTGCCACCAGCGGGATTCCGGGAGGCGGGGTGAGCTCCTACGAGCAGTACTTC. This encodes CATSGIPGGGVSSYEQYF.

V and J are TRBV3-1 (or the pseudogene TRBV3-2) and TRBJ1-2; D perhaps matches TRBD1 (6 bases). Trimming pared 1 base from V and 9 bases from J, leaving 18 bases between. Germline CDR1 and CDR2: LGHDT and YNNKEL (reference sequence). The CDR3 extends over 15 amino acids. The CDR3 is CASSQGLRQVQSYTF. DNA of the CDR3: TGTGCCAGCAGCCAAGGACTCCGACAGGTCCAAAGCTACACCTTC.